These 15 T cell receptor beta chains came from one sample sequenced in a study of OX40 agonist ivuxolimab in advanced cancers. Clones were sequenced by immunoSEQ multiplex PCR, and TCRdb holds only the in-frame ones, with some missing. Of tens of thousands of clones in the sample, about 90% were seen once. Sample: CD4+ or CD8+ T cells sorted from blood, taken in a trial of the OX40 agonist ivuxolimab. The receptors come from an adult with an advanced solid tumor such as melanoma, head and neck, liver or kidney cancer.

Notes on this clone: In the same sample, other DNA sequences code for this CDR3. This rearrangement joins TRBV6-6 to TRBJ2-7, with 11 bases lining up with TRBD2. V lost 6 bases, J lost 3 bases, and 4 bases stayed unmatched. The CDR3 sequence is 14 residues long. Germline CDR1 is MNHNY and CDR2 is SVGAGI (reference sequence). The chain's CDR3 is CASSGTSGSYEQYF. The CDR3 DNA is TGTGCCAGCAGCGGGACTAGCGGCAGCTACGAGCAGTACTTC.

The CDR3 bases are TGCAGCGTTGAGCCCGACACTAGCACAGATACGCAGTATTTT. Protein sequence: CSVEPDTSTDTQYF. The chain uses TRBV29-1 and TRBJ2-3; no definite D call. Trimming took off 3 bases at V and 0 bases at J, with 10 bases between the two ends. The CDR3 consists of 14 residues. The germline V gene has CDR1 SQVTM and CDR2 ANQGSEA.

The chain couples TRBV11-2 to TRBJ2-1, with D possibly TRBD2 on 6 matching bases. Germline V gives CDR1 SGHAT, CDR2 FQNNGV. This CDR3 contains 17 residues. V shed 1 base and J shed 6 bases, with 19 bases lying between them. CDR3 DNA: TGTGCCAGCAGCTTAGTGGGGACTCTTTCCGTTGGCAATGAGCAGTTCTTC. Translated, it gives CASSLVGTLSVGNEQFF.

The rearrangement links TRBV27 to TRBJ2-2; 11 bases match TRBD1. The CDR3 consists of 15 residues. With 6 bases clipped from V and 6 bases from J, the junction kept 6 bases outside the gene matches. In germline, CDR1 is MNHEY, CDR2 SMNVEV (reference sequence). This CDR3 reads CASRFGTGGPGELFF. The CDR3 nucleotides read TGTGCCAGCAGATTCGGGACAGGGGGTCCCGGGGAGCTGTTTTTT.

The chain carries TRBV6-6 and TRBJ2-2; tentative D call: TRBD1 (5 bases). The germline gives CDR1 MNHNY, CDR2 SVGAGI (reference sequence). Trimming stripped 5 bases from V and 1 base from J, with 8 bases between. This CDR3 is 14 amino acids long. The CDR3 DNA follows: TGTGCCAGCAGTCCACAGGTGAACACCGGGGAGCTGTTTTTT. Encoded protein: CASSPQVNTGELFF.

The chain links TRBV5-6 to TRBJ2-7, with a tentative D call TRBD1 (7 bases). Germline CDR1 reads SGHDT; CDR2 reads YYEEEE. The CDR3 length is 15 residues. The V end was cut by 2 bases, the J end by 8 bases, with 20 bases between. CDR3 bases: TGTGCCAGCAGCTTCAGGGGGGCGGGGAGTCCCAAGCAGTACTTC. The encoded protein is CASSFRGAGSPKQYF.

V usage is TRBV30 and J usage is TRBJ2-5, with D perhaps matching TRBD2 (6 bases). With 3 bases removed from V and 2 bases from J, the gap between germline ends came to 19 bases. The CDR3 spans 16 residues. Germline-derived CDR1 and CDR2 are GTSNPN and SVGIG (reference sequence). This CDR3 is CAWSQGGLAFQETQYF. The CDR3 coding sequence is TGTGCCTGGAGCCAAGGAGGGCTAGCGTTTCAAGAGACCCAGTACTTC. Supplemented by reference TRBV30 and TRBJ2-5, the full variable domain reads SQTIHQWPATLVQPVGSPLSLECTVEGTSNPNLYWYRQAAGRGLQLLFYSVGIGQISSEVPQNLSASRPQDRQFILSSKKLLLSDSGFYLCAWSQGGLAFQETQYFGPGTRLLVL.

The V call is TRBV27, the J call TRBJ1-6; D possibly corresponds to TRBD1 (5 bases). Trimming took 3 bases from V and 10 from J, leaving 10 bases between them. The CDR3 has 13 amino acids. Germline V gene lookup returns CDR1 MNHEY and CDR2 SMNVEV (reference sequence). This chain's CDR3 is CASSFGGDSPLHF. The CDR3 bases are TGTGCCAGCAGTTTTGGGGGAGACTCACCCCTCCACTTT.

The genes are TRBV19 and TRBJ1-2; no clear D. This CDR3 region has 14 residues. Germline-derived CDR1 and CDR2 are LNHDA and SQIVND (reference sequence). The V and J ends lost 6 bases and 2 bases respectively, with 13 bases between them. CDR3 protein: CASRMGYSNYGYTF. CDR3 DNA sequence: TGTGCCAGTAGAATGGGCTACTCCAACTATGGCTACACCTTC.

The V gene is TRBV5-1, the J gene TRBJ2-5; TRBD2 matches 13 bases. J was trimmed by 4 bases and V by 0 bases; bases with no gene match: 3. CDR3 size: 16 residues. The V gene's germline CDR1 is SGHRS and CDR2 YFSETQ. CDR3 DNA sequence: TGCGCCAGCAGCTTGGGGACTAGCGGGAGCCCAGAGACCCAGTACTTC. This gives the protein CASSLGTSGSPETQYF.

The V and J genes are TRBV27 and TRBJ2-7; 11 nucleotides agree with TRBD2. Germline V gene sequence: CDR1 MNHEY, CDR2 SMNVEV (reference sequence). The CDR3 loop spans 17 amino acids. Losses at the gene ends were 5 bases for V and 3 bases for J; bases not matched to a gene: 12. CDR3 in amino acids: CASSPTLGTSGGYEQYF. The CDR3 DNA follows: TGTGCCAGCAGTCCTACCCTCGGGACTAGCGGAGGCTACGAGCAGTACTTC.

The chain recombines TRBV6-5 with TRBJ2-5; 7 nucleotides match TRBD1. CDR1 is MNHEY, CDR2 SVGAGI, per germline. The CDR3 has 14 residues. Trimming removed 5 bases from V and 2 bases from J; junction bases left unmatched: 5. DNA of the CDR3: TGTGCCAGCAGTCAGCCGGGACAGCAAGAGACCCAGTACTTC. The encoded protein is CASSQPGQQETQYF.

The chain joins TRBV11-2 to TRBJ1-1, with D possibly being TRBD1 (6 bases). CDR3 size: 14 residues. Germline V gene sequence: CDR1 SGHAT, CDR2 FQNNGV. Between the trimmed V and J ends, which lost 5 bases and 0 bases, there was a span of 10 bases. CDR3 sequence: CASSPGHLNTEAFF. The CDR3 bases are TGTGCCAGCAGCCCGGGACACTTGAACACTGAAGCTTTCTTT.

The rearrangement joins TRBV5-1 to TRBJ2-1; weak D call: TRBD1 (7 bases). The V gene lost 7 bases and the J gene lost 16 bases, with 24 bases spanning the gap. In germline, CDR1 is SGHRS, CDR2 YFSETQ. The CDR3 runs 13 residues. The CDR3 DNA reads TGCGCCAGCGGCTCCCAGGGGGGCAGGGTAAAATTCTTC. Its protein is CASGSQGGRVKFF.

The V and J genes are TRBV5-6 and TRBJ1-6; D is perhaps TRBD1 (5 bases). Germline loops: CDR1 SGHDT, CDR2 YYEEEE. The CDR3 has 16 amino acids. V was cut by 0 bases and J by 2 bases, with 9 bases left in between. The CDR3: CASSLAGVTYNSPLHF. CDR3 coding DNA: TGTGCCAGCAGCTTGGCGGGGGTCACCTATAATTCACCCCTCCACTTT.